This T cell receptor beta chain was recovered during a study of a mutant IDH1 vaccine in newly diagnosed glioma. Across the whole study: The earlier regimen, radiotherapy, temozolomide, or both, was most often both.

V lost 1 base and J 3 bases, leaving 10 bases between the germline ends. From germline, CDR1 is SGHVS and CDR2 FQNEAQ. This CDR3 contains 15 residues. Sequencing was performed with immunoSEQ multiplex PCR; in TCRdb, only in-frame clones are kept and a portion is missing. The sample shows approximately 70,000 clones, around 86% of them seen only once. Described time point: baseline, week 1 (first vaccination visit). As to treatment: pre-vaccination baseline after standard-of-care therapy. Sequenced material: PBMCs, taken from a glioma patient treated with radiotherapy, temozolomide or both. This sequence joins TRBV7-8 and TRBJ1-5, with a tentative D call TRBD1 (6 bases). This receptor was taken from a man aged 25-45 years with glioma. As DNA, the CDR3 is TGTGCCAGCAGCTTAGGTTCAGGGGACAATCAGCCCCAGCATTTT. It translates to CASSLGSGDNQPQHF.